These 18 T cell receptor beta chains came from one sample sequenced in a study of Graves' ophthalmopathy and Graves' hyperthyroidism. The authors amplified TCR beta CDR3 regions from RNA transcripts. Investigators did first-round RT-PCR with HTBI primers, then second-round multiplex PCR. TCRdb analysed the multiplex PCR reads with MiXCR anew, one entry per CDR3 protein. The sample has over a million distinct CDR3 sequences, about 35% seen once. The source material was peripheral blood or thyroid tissue (not recorded which). These receptor sequences come from an adult man with Graves' hyperthyroidism.

The rearrangement links TRBV10-3 to TRBJ1-5; tentatively, D is TRBD1 (5 bases). Germline-derived CDR1 and CDR2 are ENHRY and SYGVKD. V shed 0 bases and J shed 3 bases, with 12 bases lying between them. This CDR3 is 16 amino acids long. CDR3 residues: CAISESKTDSNQPQHF. As DNA, the CDR3 is TGTGCCATCAGTGAGTCCAAGACAGACTCCAATCAGCCCCAGCATTTT.

The chain combines TRBV4-1 with TRBJ2-7; D may match TRBD1 or TRBD2 (6 bases each). Trimming stripped 4 bases from V and 3 bases from J, with 16 bases between. The CDR3 runs to 15 residues. Germline V gene data show CDR1 as MGHRA and CDR2 as YSYEKL. CDR3 amino acids: CASSPGRGGGYEQYF. The CDR3 DNA sequence: TGCGCCAGCAGCCCAGGTCGTGGAGGGGGCTACGAGCAGTACTTC.

As DNA, the CDR3 is TGTGCCAGCAGCCCAGCGGGGAATCAGCAGTACTTC. This sequence encodes CASSPAGNQQYF. This chain uses TRBV7-9 with TRBJ2-7, with 7 positions matching TRBD2. V gave up 5 bases and J gave up 8 bases; unmatched junction bases: 6. The CDR3 has 12 residues. Germline-derived CDR1 and CDR2 are SEHNR and FQNEAQ (reference sequence).

This clonotype was counted a few times. The V gene is TRBV10-3, the J gene TRBJ2-7; TRBD1 aligns across 12 bases. The CDR3 has 17 residues. V lost 6 bases to trimming and J lost 4 bases; unmatched junction nucleotides: 13. Per germline, CDR1 ENHRY and CDR2 SYGVKD. CDR3 DNA sequence: TGTGCCATCAGGGACCCGGGACAGGGGGCTATGCTATACGAGCAGTACTTC. Amino acid sequence: CAIRDPGQGAMLYEQYF.

This clonotype appeared a few times. The chain is built from TRBV11-2 and TRBJ2-7; D is perhaps TRBD1 (6 bases). There are 14 residues in the CDR3. V was pared by 5 bases and J by 4 bases, with 15 bases between. Per germline, CDR1 SGHAT and CDR2 FQNNGV. CDR3 region: CASSPGQRYYEQYF. As DNA, the CDR3 is TGTGCCAGCAGCCCAGGACAGAGATATTACGAGCAGTACTTC.

This clonotype has more than one count but fewer than ten. The gene calls are TRBV9 and TRBJ1-2, with D perhaps TRBD1 (6 bases). Trimming removed 0 bases at V and 9 bases at J, with 12 bases between. Germline V gene lookup returns CDR1 SGDLS and CDR2 YYNGEE. CDR3 length equals 13 residues. CDR3 residues: CASSVDFQGSYTF. CDR3 DNA: TGTGCCAGCAGCGTAGATTTCCAGGGGAGCTACACCTTC. Drawing the rest from reference TRBV9 and TRBJ1-2, the complete variable domain is DSGVTQTPKHLITATGQRVTLRCSPRSGDLSVYWYQQSLDQGLQFLIQYYNGEERAKGNILERFSAQQFPDLHSELNLSSLELGDSALYFCASSVDFQGSYTFGSGTRLTVV.

The CDR3 loop reads CASSQAGGGSYNSPLHF. The CDR3 nucleotides are TGTGCCAGCAGCCAAGCCGGGGGAGGATCCTATAATTCACCCCTCCACTTT. The chain combines TRBV5-5 with TRBJ1-6; a weak D match, TRBD1 (5 bases). The germline gives CDR1 SGHKS, CDR2 YYEKEE (reference sequence). The CDR3 extends over 17 amino acids. The V gene lost 4 bases and the J gene lost 1 base, with 15 bases spanning the gap.

At least ten counts were recorded for this clonotype. This chain links TRBV29-1 with TRBJ1-1; D is perhaps TRBD1 (5 bases). Trimming stripped 5 bases from V and 1 base from J, with 8 bases between. Germline values: CDR1 SQVTM, CDR2 ANQGSEA. The CDR3 covers 12 residues. As DNA, the CDR3 is TGCAGCGTTCCCACAGGGAACACTGAAGCTTTCTTT. It is translated as CSVPTGNTEAFF.

The rearrangement joins TRBV10-3 to TRBJ2-7; a possible D gene is TRBD1 (6 bases). Trimming pared 6 bases from V and 0 bases from J, leaving 12 bases between. Germline V lookup: CDR1 ENHRY, CDR2 SYGVKD. The CDR3 loop spans 14 amino acids. CDR3 bases: TGTGCCATCAGCTCCCGGACAGCCTCCTACGAGCAGTACTTC. This translates into CAISSRTASYEQYF.

The chain uses TRBV30 and TRBJ2-5, with TRBD1 identical over 7 bases. The CDR3 length is 14 residues. Trimming cost V 2 bases and J 4 bases; bases outside gene matches: 7. The germline V gene encodes CDR1 GTSNPN and CDR2 SVGIG (reference sequence). CDR3 DNA sequence: TGTGCCTGGAGTAGTCACAGGGGACGAGAGACCCAGTACTTC. It specifies CAWSSHRGRETQYF.

The chain carries TRBV10-2 and TRBJ1-2; TRBD1 might be the D (6 bases). Trimming removed 2 bases from V and 6 bases from J, with 16 bases in between. The CDR3 extends over 15 amino acids. CDR1 is WSHSY, CDR2 SAAADI, per germline. The CDR3 coding sequence is TGCGCCAGCAGTGAGCCGGACAGAGAGGTCCATGGCTACACCTTC. Encoded protein: CASSEPDREVHGYTF.

In its sample, this clonotype was seen many times. The chain employs TRBV7-6 and TRBJ2-7; D not certain. Trimming shortened V by 1 base and J by 3 bases, and 10 bases separated the two germline ends. CDR3 length: 14 residues. Germline V gene data show CDR1 as SGHVS and CDR2 as FNYEAQ. The CDR3 bases are TGTGCCAGCAGCTTAGAAGACAAAGACTACGAGCAGTACTTC. Its protein is CASSLEDKDYEQYF.

This clonotype appeared a few times. The rearrangement links TRBV12-3 or TRBV12-4 to TRBJ1-2, with 12 bases lining up with TRBD1. This CDR3 region has 16 residues. V trimming: 3 bases; J trimming: 4 bases; junction bases outside the gene matches: 6. The chain's CDR3 is CASSLGQGARGYGYTF. The CDR3 nucleotides read TGTGCCAGCAGTTTGGGACAGGGGGCGAGGGGCTATGGCTACACCTTC.

This clonotype showed up just a few times. The chain combines TRBV9 with TRBJ1-1; a weak D match, TRBD1 (6 bases). Per the germline V gene, CDR1 is SGDLS and CDR2 is YYNGEE. V was cut by 5 bases and J by 6 bases, with 14 bases left in between. CDR3 length equals 13 residues. This CDR3 reads CASSYSGAPEAFF. Here the CDR3 DNA reads TGTGCCAGCAGTTATTCAGGGGCCCCTGAAGCTTTCTTT.

A note on this clonotype: Being one base from a much bigger clone, this may be a read error. The rearrangement uses TRBV12-3 or TRBV12-4 and TRBJ1-5, with D possibly being TRBD1 (5 bases). The length of the CDR3 is 14 residues. V was shortened by 4 bases and J by 9 bases, with 16 bases between the two germline ends. Here the CDR3 reads CASSSGRDGRPQHF. The CDR3 region has the DNA TGTGCCAGCAGTTCGGGACGGGACGGGAGGCCCCAGCATTTT.

Worth noting for this clonotype: A much larger clone lies one base from this, so it may be a read error. The J gene is TRBJ1-1, the V gene TRBV5-6, with D tentatively TRBD1 (6 bases). The CDR3 has 18 amino acids. The V gene lost 1 base and the J gene lost 1 base, with 20 bases spanning the gap. Germline V gives CDR1 SGHDT, CDR2 YYEEEE. The CDR3 loop is CASSLPNEQGVGNTEAFF. CDR3 nucleotides: TGTGCCAGCAGCTTGCCTAACGAACAGGGAGTCGGGAACACTGAAGCTTTCTTT.

The rearrangement links TRBV11-1 to TRBJ1-4, with a weak D call TRBD1 (6 bases). In germline, CDR1 is SGHAT, CDR2 FQDESV (reference sequence). Between the trimmed V and J ends, which lost 5 bases and 3 bases, there was a span of 7 bases. CDR3 length: 13 residues. The CDR3 region has the DNA TGTGCCAGCAGCCCAGGGGCTAATGAAAAACTGTTTTTT. It translates to CASSPGANEKLFF.

This clonotype was found many times. The gene calls are TRBV27 and TRBJ1-2; D possibly corresponds to TRBD1 (5 bases). Trimming stripped 3 bases from V and 4 bases from J, with 9 bases between. The CDR3 consists of 13 residues. The germline gives CDR1 MNHEY, CDR2 SMNVEV (reference sequence). The CDR3 spells CASSFQGGYGYTF. In DNA form, the CDR3 reads TGTGCCAGCAGTTTCCAGGGTGGCTATGGCTACACCTTC.